The clone carrying this T cell receptor (beta chain) showed up just a few times. Its cognate antigen is unknown. V lost 2 bases to trimming and J lost 6 bases, with 7 bases between them. Germline V lookup: CDR1 KGHSH, CDR2 LQKENI. The CDR3 covers 12 residues. The source of the sample is a study of somatic mutations in cytotoxic T cells in rheumatoid arthritis. Study-level background: Patient blood (less than 33 ml EDTA) was drawn right after diagnosis, before any treatment. Study-wide results and caveats: Healthy controls did not share the age-linked increase in CD8+ clonality seen in rheumatoid arthritis patients.

Per the study methods: Among patient CD8+ clones larger than 1%, matches to published virus-specific TCRB sequences were rare. The assay was immunoSEQ multiplex PCR, and TCRdb's table has in-frame clones only and misses some. V and J calls and clone size are as listed in that table; D and trimming were resolved from the DNA. This sample has around 15,000 clones, with 82% found just once. This receptor was taken from an adult with rheumatoid arthritis. The V gene is TRBV18, the J gene TRBJ1-1, with unresolved D. The material sequenced was CD8+ T cells sorted from blood. CDR3 sequence: CASSPGFAEAFF. CDR3 sequence (DNA): TGTGCCAGCTCACCAGGGTTCGCTGAAGCTTTCTTT.